One sample yielded the 8 T cell receptor beta chains listed below, sequenced in a study of T cells in Graves' hyperthyroidism and ophthalmopathy (dated by TCRdb to about 2019). Library preparation used multiplex PCR. The sequencer was an Illumina HiSeq 2000. TCR beta CDR3 regions were amplified from RNA transcripts. For the first round of RT-PCR on the TCR CDR3, the HTBI primer set was used together with the Qiagen OneStep RT-PCR kit. Using fastp at Q25 and MiXCR, TCRdb reprocessed the public reads and kept productive beta chains. For every CDR3 protein sequence, its rows merge into one entry that carries the most common genes and DNA. The sample profile shows fewer than 550,000 distinct CDR3 sequences; less than 25% of them were found once. The ten most abundant clones make up approximately 11% of the sample. The specimen sequenced was blood. The receptors here all came from a woman in her thirties with Graves' ophthalmopathy.

At least ten counts were recorded for this clonotype. V usage is TRBV20-1 and J usage is TRBJ2-5; no definite D call. CDR1 and CDR2 (germline): DFQATT, SNEGSKA (reference sequence). The ends were cut back, 0 bases at V and 3 bases at J, with 11 bases in the middle. This CDR3 is 14 amino acids long. The CDR3 region has the DNA TGCAGTGCTAGAGATCTCGGAGTGGAAGAGACCCAGTACTTC. It codes for CSARDLGVEETQYF.

This clonotype was recorded at least ten times. The V gene is TRBV15, the J gene TRBJ1-2, with D unclear. Trimming took off 3 bases at V and 8 bases at J, with 10 bases between the two ends. This CDR3 contains 12 residues. In germline, CDR1 is LNHNV, CDR2 YYDKDF (reference sequence). The CDR3 here is CATSSQHRGYTF. The CDR3 DNA reads as TGTGCCACCAGCAGCCAACACCGGGGCTACACCTTC.

This chain links TRBV30 with TRBJ2-5, with unresolved D. V was trimmed by 4 bases and J by 1 base, leaving 13 bases between them. Germline lookup yields CDR1 GTSNPN and CDR2 SVGIG (reference sequence). This CDR3 contains 14 residues. The CDR3 loop reads CAWTRGTAQETQYF. DNA for the CDR3: TGTGCCTGGACTCGCGGTACAGCCCAAGAGACCCAGTACTTC.

The chain carries TRBV29-1 and TRBJ1-2, with 8 bases matching TRBD1. V shed 3 bases, J shed 4 bases, and the junction held 4 bases outside the gene matches. CDR1 is SQVTM and CDR2 is ANQGSEA in the germline V gene. This CDR3 contains 13 residues. The CDR3 region is CSVDGTGIYGYTF. The CDR3 DNA sequence: TGCAGCGTTGATGGGACAGGCATCTATGGCTACACCTTC. The full variable domain, rest sourced from reference TRBV29-1 and TRBJ1-2, is SAVISQKPSRDICQRGTSLTIQCQVDSQVTMMFWYRQQPGQSLTLIATANQGSEATYESGFVIDKFPISRPNLTFSTLTVSNMSPEDSSIYLCSVDGTGIYGYTFGSGTRLTVV.

This clonotype was counted many times. The chain joins TRBV24-1 to TRBJ1-1; 8 bases fit TRBD1. CDR3 size: 15 residues. J was trimmed by 5 bases and V by 3 bases; bases with no gene match: 7. Germline V gene data show CDR1 as KGHDR and CDR2 as SFDVKD. The DNA of the CDR3 is TGTGCCACCAGTGATGCCAGGGGGCGAGGGACTGAAGCTTTCTTT. Translation: CATSDARGRGTEAFF.

At least ten counts were recorded for this clonotype. The J gene is TRBJ2-7, the V gene TRBV19, with TRBD1 matching over 7 bases. Trimming cost V 2 bases and J 6 bases; bases outside gene matches: 16. This CDR3 spans 17 amino acids. CDR1 and CDR2 (germline): LNHDA, SQIVND (reference sequence). The CDR3 here is CASSISFPGQFVTEQYF. Written as DNA, the CDR3 is TGTGCCAGTAGTATATCGTTTCCGGGACAGTTTGTCACCGAGCAGTACTTC.

This clonotype was observed a handful of times. The chain recombines TRBV3-1 with TRBJ1-1; 9 bases line up with TRBD1. Germline lookup yields CDR1 LGHDT and CDR2 YNNKEL (reference sequence). V was pared by 4 bases and J by 7 bases, with 10 bases of the junction left unmatched. The CDR3 extends over 15 amino acids. CDR3 protein: CASSLLPGQGDEAFF. In DNA, the CDR3 is TGTGCCAGCAGCCTCCTCCCGGGACAGGGAGATGAAGCTTTCTTT. Full variable domain (missing parts from reference TRBV3-1 and TRBJ1-1): DTAVSQTPKYLVTQMGNDKSIKCEQNLGHDTMYWYKQDSKKFLKIMFSYNNKELIINETVPNRFSPKSPDKAHLNLHINSLELGDSAVYFCASSLLPGQGDEAFFGQGTRLTVV.

The CDR3 sequence: CSAPHSGGGFQTF. CDR3 in DNA: TGCAGTGCTCCACACTCGGGGGGGGGTTTTCAAACCTTC. V is TRBV20-1 and J is TRBJ1-2; tentative D call: TRBD1 (5 bases). The CDR3 covers 13 residues. From germline, CDR1 is DFQATT and CDR2 SNEGSKA (reference sequence). Between the trimmed V and J ends, which lost 5 bases and 14 bases, there was a span of 24 bases.